A selection of T cell receptor beta chains follows, all from one sample in a study of monozygotic twins with inflammatory bowel disease. TCRdb reprocessed the 5' RACE reads, keeping one entry per CDR3 protein, no DNA. This table lists around 230,000 distinct CDR3 sequences. Sequenced: blood. These receptors were collected from a human donor with ulcerative colitis or Crohn's disease, or a healthy co-twin of an affected twin (not recorded which). Each CDR3 is given with its conserved first and last residue.

V gene	J gene	CDR3 length	CDR3 protein
TRBV7-6	TRBJ2-7	15	CASSLEPVRSYEQYF
TRBV5-1	TRBJ2-7	15	CASSVQGTGLYEQYF
TRBV6-5	TRBJ2-5	15	CASSYSRDPRGTQYF
TRBV4-1	TRBJ1-2	17	CASSQETGTEGNYGYTF
TRBV2	TRBJ1-1	14	CASSRARSNTEAFF
TRBV20-1	TRBJ2-1	14	CSANPGGGYNEQFF
TRBV7-9	TRBJ1-1	13	CASSYQENTEAFF
TRBV2	TRBJ2-7	14	CASSAGTGAREQYF
TRBV6-5	TRBJ1-5	13	CASSLSGYQPQHF
TRBV12-3/TRBV12-4	TRBJ2-2	14	CASSPRAGAGELFF
TRBV18	TRBJ1-4	17	CASSPELRPTTNEKLFF
TRBV7-9	TRBJ2-2	15	CASRPSDRDTGELFF
TRBV6-1	TRBJ2-7	15	CASREGTGANYEQYF
TRBV5-1	TRBJ1-4	18	CASSFGTGGVYSHEKLFF
TRBV20-1	TRBJ2-1	14	CSAKPGQGNNEQFF
TRBV7-3	TRBJ2-2	19	CASSLTIPGQGANTGELFF
TRBV6-6	TRBJ2-5	14	CASRDSPNGETQYF
TRBV7-9	TRBJ1-1	17	CASSLSRYPSMNTEAFF
TRBV5-1	TRBJ2-5	13	CASSSQGGETQYF
TRBV20-1	TRBJ2-3	12	CSAPTGGDTQYF
TRBV20-1	TRBJ1-5	16	CSARWGRGNSNQPQHF
TRBV5-1	TRBJ2-7	15	CASSIKDRGPYEQYF
TRBV5-6	TRBJ1-6	15	CASSLEVYYNSPLHF
TRBV20-1	TRBJ1-2	12	CSATRTYNGYTF
TRBV7-3	TRBJ2-1	14	CASSLGLLSNEQFF
TRBV3-1	TRBJ1-1	13	CASSQAPFGGAFF
TRBV2	TRBJ1-5	14	CASSRGEANQPQHF
TRBV7-9	TRBJ1-3	14	CASSLGGTGNTIYF
TRBV7-2	TRBJ2-5	15	CASSLIRTSLETQYF
TRBV7-9	TRBJ1-4	13	CASSLRTGEKLFF
TRBV4-2	TRBJ2-5	17	CASSHGKQGPRRETQYF
TRBV29-1	TRBJ1-5	12	CSVGSSNQPQHF
TRBV7-2	TRBJ2-5	15	CASSLSGGARETQYF
TRBV10-3	TRBJ2-7	12	CAARGGSYEQYF
TRBV7-9	TRBJ1-1	15	CASSSLPDPDAEAFF
TRBV24-1	TRBJ2-1	13	CATSDLRWNEQFF
TRBV7-2	TRBJ2-6	16	CASSPSLSSGANVLTF
TRBV6-2/TRBV6-3	TRBJ2-7	12	CAIRDRGDEQYF
TRBV20-1	TRBJ1-1	13	CSAQTAPNTEAFF
TRBV5-1	TRBJ1-4	14	CASSSFGVNEKLFF
TRBV7-2	TRBJ2-7	12	CASSLAANEQYF